This T cell receptor (beta chain) was captured in a study of shared clonotypes between healthy human individuals (TCRdb year 2020). Regarding the complete study: The cohort included three men and a couple of women between 18 and 49 years of age. For each donor, CD4 naive and CD4 memory were each given three plates, CD8 naive was given two plates, and CD8 memory was given one plate. The study deeply sequenced blood TCR repertoires of 5 or 6 healthy adults to estimate repertoire size and the extent of clonotype sharing between individuals. Different laboratories and diverse techniques were used to prepare libraries and sequence TCR repertoires, to increase sequencing depth and limit assay-specific biases. Per donor, leukapheresis produced somewhere between about 0.9 and 9.5 billion PBMCs.

TCR CDR3 regions were amplified from genomic DNA by multiplex PCR using the deep immunoSEQ assay. For each cell subset, the extracted genomic DNA was distributed evenly across all wells of several immunoSEQ 96-well plates, and each plate served as one replicate. For sorted subsets, approximately 190 ng genomic DNA, equal to approximately 30,000 T cell genomes, was loaded into each replicate PCR. Purified libraries were quantified with a Qubit 3.0 fluorometer, sized on a Bioanalyzer 2100, and re-quantified with the KAPA Library Quantification kit. A separate single-read 150-cycle Illumina NextSeq 550 flow cell was used to sequence each immunoSEQ 96-well plate. As for how the authors treated the data: The immunoSEQ output contained only junctional sequences without quality scores, so filtering could not match that applied to full-length reads. Sequences were annotated with PyIR, a Python wrapper for IgBLAST v1.9, using IMGT germline references to assign V/J genes and CDR3. Reads were removed for weak V/J assignments (E-value above 1e-6), missing CDR3, stop codons, out-of-frame junctions, or ambiguous translated residues. A V3J clonotype was defined by an identical inferred V gene, J gene, and CDR3 amino acid sequence. Percentage overlap between repertoires was calculated by dividing the number of shared unique clonotypes by the size of the smaller repertoire. Richness of each repertoire was evaluated using RTK rarefaction, the Chao1 estimator, and Recon v2.1 estimates of unobserved clonotypes. For all TCRbeta clonotypes obtained by the gDNA method from a handful of donors, generation probabilities were computed with OLGA. TCRdb's version of the immuneACCESS table is confined to in-frame rearrangements and falls short of the full clone set. An unresolved V gene accounts for under half of the shortfall where checked; the remainder is of unknown origin. For V, J and clone size, that table is used; D and trimming come from the DNA. Within this sample are roughly 1,500,000 clones, with roughly 98.5% of them counted one time only. The leading ten clones occupy approximately 0.4% of the sample.

The sample holds one count of this clone. The antigen this receptor binds is unknown. No much larger clonotype is one base removed from it; base qualities were not supplied. The donors were healthy, HIV-negative adults who had no recently reported acute infections or vaccinations. Every donor was a Caucasian adult residing in Nashville, Tennessee, USA. Magnetic negative selection was used to enrich CD4+ T cells, after which naive cells were positively selected on CD45RA and the negative fraction became the memory subset. Blood was obtained by leukapheresis, after which PBMCs were separated by Ficoll-Histopaque density gradient centrifugation and cryopreserved in liquid nitrogen vapor phase. Analytical flow cytometry was used to check the purity and quantity of every magnetically sorted T cell population. Genomic DNA was isolated from each sorted fraction and quantified by UV absorbance on a Nanodrop 2000c.

Overall study results and their limits: Clonotypes shared by all four sorted-subset donors showed higher generation probabilities than non-shared clonotypes. Sampling was restricted to blood, and TCR repertoires in tissue are likely to differ from TCR repertoires in blood. When several donors were compared, the shared fraction of clonotypes was about 5.4% for naive CD4, 3% to 4% for naive CD8, more than 2% for memory CD4, and 0.3% to 0.5% for memory CD8. Even with the large sequencing depth, rarefaction of the sorted-subset datasets indicated that sequencing was incomplete. Because the study included a small number of donors, the genetic and exposure-history diversity represented was limited. Based on pairwise subsampling, the degree of clonotype sharing among donors was expected to be affected by sequencing depth. Naive subsets generally had larger estimated clonotype richness than memory subsets did.

Inclusive of the bounding cysteine and phenylalanine, the CDR3 is 13 residues long. Just the 39-base CDR3 DNA is kept, in frame starting at base 1. Sequences SGHNT (CDR1) and YYREEE (CDR2) are obtained from the germline V gene (reference sequence). Relative to germline, V is 4 bases shorter and J is 2 bases shorter, with 10 bases between their ends. The sample consisted of naive CD4+ T cells sorted from blood. The cell subset or site label here, explained by the study, means: CD45RA+ positively selected. The sequence came from a man in his thirties or forties in good health. This chain is built from TRBV5-4 and TRBJ2-7, with TRBD2 perhaps the D gene, on 5 matching bases. The sequence in DNA is TGTGCCAGCAGCGACCGGGAAACCTACGAGCAGTACTTC. The resulting protein is CASSDRETYEQYF.